The 5 T cell receptor beta chains listed next were all sequenced from one sample in a study of CD8+CD57+ T cells in acquired aplastic anemia. The study profiled TCR beta VDJ and CDR3 using genomic DNA as template. TCRdb itself ran the reads through MiXCR, one entry per CDR3 protein. The sample holds approximately 98,000 distinct CDR3 sequences, around half seen once. Material for sequencing was sorted CD4+, CD8+, or CD8+CD57+ T cells (not recorded which) from PBMCs. The receptors were gathered from a human donor in good health, serving as a control.

This clonotype was seen repeatedly, ten times or more. The chain carries TRBV4-2 and TRBJ1-1, with D possibly being TRBD1 (5 bases). Trimming took off 2 bases at V and 4 bases at J, with 17 bases between the two ends. The CDR3 covers 16 residues. In germline, CDR1 is LGHNA, CDR2 YNFKEQ. CDR3 nucleotides: TGTGCCAGCAGCCAACGATTCGGCCGGGGGAGCACTGAAGCTTTCTTT. It is translated as CASSQRFGRGSTEAFF.

The rearrangement uses TRBV7-2 and TRBJ1-5; D perhaps matches TRBD1 (5 bases). CDR1 SGHTA and CDR2 FQGNSA come from the germline V gene. This CDR3 is 13 amino acids long. Trimming shortened V by 3 bases and J by 5 bases, and 8 bases separated the two germline ends. The CDR3 nucleotides are TGTGCCAGCAGCTTGGGGGTATATCAGCCCCAGCATTTT. Amino acids: CASSLGVYQPQHF.

There are many counts of this clonotype. The chain uses TRBV12-5 and TRBJ2-7, with D hard to call. Trimming left V 6 bases short and J 4 bases short, with 13 bases between. This CDR3 is built from 13 residues. Germline lookup yields CDR1 LGHNT and CDR2 FRNRAP. CDR3 bases: TGTGCTAGTGGCGACTCCGACTGGTACGAGCAGTACTTC. Protein sequence: CASGDSDWYEQYF.

The rearrangement joins TRBV11-1 to TRBJ2-5; 12 bases line up with TRBD1. The length of the CDR3 is 18 residues. V was clipped by 5 bases and J by 4 bases; unmatched bases: 14. From germline, CDR1 is SGHAT and CDR2 FQDESV (reference sequence). In nucleotides, the CDR3 is TGTGCCAGCAGCATCATTCCGGGACAGGGGGCATCGGGAGAGACCCAGTACTTC. Its translation: CASSIIPGQGASGETQYF.

This clonotype was recorded a few times. The chain is built from TRBV4-1 and TRBJ1-2, with 10 bases matching TRBD1. CDR3 length equals 15 residues. The V gene end was trimmed by 0 bases and the J gene end by 2 bases; junction bases not matched to a gene: 0. Germline V lookup: CDR1 MGHRA, CDR2 YSYEKL. CDR3 residues: CASSQEGQGNYGYTF. The CDR3 DNA is TGCGCCAGCAGCCAAGAGGGACAGGGGAACTATGGCTACACCTTC.